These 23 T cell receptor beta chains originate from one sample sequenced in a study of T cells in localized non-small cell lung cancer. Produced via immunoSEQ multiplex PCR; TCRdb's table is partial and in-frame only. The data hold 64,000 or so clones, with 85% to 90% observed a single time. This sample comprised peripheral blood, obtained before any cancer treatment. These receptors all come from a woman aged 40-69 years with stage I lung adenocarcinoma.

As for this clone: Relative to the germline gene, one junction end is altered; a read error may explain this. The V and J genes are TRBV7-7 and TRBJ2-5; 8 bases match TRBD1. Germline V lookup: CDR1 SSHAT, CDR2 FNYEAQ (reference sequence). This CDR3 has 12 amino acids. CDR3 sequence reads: CASSPRTGTLDF. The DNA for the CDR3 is TGTGCCAGCAGCCCCCGGACAGGGACACTTGACTTC.

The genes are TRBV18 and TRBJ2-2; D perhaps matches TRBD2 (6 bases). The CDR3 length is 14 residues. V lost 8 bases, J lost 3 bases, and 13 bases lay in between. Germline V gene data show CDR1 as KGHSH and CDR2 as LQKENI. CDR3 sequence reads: CASRPGVDTGELFF. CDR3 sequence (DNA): TGTGCCAGCCGACCGGGGGTTGACACCGGGGAGCTGTTTTTT.

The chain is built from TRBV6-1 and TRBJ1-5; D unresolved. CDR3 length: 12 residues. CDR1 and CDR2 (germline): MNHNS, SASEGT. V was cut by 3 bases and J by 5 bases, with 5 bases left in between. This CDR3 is CASSDWDQPQHF. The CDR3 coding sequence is TGTGCCAGCAGTGACTGGGATCAGCCCCAGCATTTT.

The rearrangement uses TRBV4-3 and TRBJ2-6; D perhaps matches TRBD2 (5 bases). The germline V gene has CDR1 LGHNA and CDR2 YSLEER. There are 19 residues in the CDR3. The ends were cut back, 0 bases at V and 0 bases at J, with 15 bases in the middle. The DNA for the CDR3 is TGCGCCAGCAGCCAAGAAGACCAAGCGGAAGACTCTGGGGCCAACGTCCTGACTTTC. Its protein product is CASSQEDQAEDSGANVLTF.

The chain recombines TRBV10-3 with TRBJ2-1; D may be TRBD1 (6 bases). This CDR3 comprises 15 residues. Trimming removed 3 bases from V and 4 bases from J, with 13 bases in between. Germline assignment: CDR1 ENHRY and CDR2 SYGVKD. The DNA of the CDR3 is TGTGCCATCAGTGACAGGGGAGTGAGGTACAATGAGCAGTTCTTC. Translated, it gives CAISDRGVRYNEQFF.

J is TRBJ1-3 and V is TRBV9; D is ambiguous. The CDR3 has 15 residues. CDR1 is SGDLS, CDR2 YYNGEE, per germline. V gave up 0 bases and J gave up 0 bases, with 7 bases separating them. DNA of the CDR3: TGTGCCAGCAGCGTAGCAAGAGACTCTGGAAACACCATATATTTT. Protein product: CASSVARDSGNTIYF. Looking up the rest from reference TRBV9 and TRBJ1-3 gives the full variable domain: DSGVTQTPKHLITATGQRVTLRCSPRSGDLSVYWYQQSLDQGLQFLIQYYNGEERAKGNILERFSAQQFPDLHSELNLSSLELGDSALYFCASSVARDSGNTIYFGEGSWLTVV.

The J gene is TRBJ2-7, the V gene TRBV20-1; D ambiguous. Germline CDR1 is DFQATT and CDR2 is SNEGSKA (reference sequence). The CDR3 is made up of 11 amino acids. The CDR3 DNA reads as TGCGGCCTTAGGAGCCTGTACGAGCAGTACTTC. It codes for CGLRSLYEQYF.

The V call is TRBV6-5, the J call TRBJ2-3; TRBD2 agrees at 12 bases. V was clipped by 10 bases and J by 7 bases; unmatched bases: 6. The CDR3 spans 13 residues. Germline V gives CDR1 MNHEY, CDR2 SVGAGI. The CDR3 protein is CATRTSGVNTQYF. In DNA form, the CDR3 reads TGTGCCACCCGGACTAGCGGGGTTAATACGCAGTATTTT.

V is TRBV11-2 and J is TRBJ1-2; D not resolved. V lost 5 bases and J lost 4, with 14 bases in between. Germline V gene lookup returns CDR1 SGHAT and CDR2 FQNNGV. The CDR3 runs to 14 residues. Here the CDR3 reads CASSPSRVFYGYTF. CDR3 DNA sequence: TGTGCCAGCAGCCCCAGTAGGGTATTCTATGGCTACACCTTC.

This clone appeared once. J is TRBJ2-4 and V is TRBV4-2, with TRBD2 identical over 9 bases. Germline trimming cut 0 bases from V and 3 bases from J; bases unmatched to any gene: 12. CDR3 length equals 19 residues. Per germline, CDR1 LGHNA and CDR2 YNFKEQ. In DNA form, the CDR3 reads TGTGCCAGCAGCCAAGATGGAGCGGGAGGCCTCCCGGTCAAAAACATTCAGTACTTC. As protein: CASSQDGAGGLPVKNIQYF.

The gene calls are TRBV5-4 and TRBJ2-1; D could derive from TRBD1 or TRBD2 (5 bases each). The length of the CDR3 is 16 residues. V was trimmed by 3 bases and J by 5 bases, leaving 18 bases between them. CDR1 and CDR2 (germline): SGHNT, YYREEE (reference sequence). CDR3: CASSYSTGFRDNEQFF. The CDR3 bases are TGTGCCAGCAGCTATAGTACGGGATTCAGGGACAATGAGCAGTTCTTC. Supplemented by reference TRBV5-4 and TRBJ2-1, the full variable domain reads ETGVTQSPTHLIKTRGQQVTLRCSSQSGHNTVSWYQQALGQGPQFIFQYYREEENGRGNFPPRFSGLQFPNYSSELNVNALELDDSALYLCASSYSTGFRDNEQFFGPGTRLTVL.

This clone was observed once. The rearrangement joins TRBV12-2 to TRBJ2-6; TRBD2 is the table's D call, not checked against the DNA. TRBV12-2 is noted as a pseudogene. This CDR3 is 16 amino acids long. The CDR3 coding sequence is TGTGCAAGTCGCTTAGGGGGAGGGCGGTGGGCCAACGTCCTGACTTTC. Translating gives CASRLGGGRWANVLTF.

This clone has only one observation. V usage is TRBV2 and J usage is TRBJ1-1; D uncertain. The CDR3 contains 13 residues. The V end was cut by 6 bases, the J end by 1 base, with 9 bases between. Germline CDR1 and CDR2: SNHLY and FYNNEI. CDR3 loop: CASRVGWNTEAFF. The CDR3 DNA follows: TGTGCCAGCAGGGTAGGGTGGAACACTGAAGCTTTCTTT.

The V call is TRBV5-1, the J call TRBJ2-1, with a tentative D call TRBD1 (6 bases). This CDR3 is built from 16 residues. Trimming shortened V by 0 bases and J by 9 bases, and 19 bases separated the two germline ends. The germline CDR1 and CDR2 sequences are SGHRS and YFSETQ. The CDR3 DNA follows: TGCGCCAGCAGCTTGGGAGTGGGACACTGGGGCGGTGAGCAGTTCTTC. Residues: CASSLGVGHWGGEQFF.

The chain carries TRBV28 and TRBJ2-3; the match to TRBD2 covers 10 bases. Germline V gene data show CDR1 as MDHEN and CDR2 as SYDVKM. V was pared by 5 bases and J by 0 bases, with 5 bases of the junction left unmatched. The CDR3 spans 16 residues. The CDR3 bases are TGTGCCAGCAGTAAGCTGACTAGCGGGAGCACAGATACGCAGTATTTT. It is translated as CASSKLTSGSTDTQYF.

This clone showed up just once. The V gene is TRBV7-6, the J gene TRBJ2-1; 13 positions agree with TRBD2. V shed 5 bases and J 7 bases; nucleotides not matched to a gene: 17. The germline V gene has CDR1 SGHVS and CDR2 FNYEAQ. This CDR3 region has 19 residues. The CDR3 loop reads CASSQKTSGGSLVRNEQFF. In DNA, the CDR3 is TGTGCCAGCAGCCAAAAGACTAGCGGGGGGTCTCTGGTTAGAAATGAGCAGTTCTTC.

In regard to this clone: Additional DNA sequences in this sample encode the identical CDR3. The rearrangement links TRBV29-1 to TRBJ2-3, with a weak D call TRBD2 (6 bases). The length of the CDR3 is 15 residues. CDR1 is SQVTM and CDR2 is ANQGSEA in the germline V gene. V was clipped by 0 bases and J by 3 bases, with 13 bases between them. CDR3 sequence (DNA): TGCAGCGTTGAAGAAGGGCCAGGAGGGACAGATACGCAGTATTTT. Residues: CSVEEGPGGTDTQYF.

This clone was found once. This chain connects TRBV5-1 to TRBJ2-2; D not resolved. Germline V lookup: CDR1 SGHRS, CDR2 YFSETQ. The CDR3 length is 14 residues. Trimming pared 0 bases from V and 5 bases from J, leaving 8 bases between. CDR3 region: CASSLEVWTGELFF. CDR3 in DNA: TGCGCCAGCAGCTTGGAGGTCTGGACCGGGGAGCTGTTTTTT.

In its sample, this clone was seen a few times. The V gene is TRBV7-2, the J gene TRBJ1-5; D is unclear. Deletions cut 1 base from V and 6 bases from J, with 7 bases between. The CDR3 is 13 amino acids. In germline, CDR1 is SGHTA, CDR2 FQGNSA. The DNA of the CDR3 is TGTGCCAGCAGCTTAGAGGGAAGTCAGCCCCAGCATTTT. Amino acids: CASSLEGSQPQHF.

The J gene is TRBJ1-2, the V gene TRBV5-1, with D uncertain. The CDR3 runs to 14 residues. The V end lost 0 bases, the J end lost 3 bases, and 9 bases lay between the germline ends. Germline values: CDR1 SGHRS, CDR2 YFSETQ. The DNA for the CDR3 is TGCGCCAGCAGCTTGGACGGAGGAGACTATGGCTACACCTTC. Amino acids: CASSLDGGDYGYTF.

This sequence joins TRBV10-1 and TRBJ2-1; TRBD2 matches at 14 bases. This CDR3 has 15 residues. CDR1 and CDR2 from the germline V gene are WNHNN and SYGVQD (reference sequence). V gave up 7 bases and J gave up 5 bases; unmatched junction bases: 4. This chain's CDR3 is CASKWGLAGDNEQFF. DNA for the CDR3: TGCGCCAGCAAATGGGGACTAGCGGGGGACAATGAGCAGTTCTTC.

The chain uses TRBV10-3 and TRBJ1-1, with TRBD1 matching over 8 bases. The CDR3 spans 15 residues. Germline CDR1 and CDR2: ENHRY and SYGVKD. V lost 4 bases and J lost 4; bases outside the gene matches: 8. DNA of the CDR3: TGTGCCATCAGTGGTCAGGGGGCACCAACCACTGAAGCTTTCTTT. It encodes CAISGQGAPTTEAFF.

The CDR3 loop reads CASSQASGTPANEKLFF. CDR3 in DNA: TGTGCCAGCAGCCAAGCGTCCGGGACACCGGCAAATGAAAAACTGTTTTTT. The rearrangement links TRBV16 to TRBJ1-4, with D possibly matching TRBD1 (6 bases). The CDR3 is 17 amino acids. Trimming left V 2 bases short and J 5 bases short, with 18 bases between. Looked up from germline, CDR1 is KGHSY and CDR2 is FQNENV.